This T cell receptor beta chain originates from a study of T cells expressing NK-cell markers. General observations from the study: Several of the donors carried dominant NKG2C+ clonotypes that took up roughly 1.0-8% of their CD8+ T cells.

The CDR3 is 13 residues long. Germline lookup yields CDR1 SNHLY and CDR2 FYNNEI. On this clonotype: Its target is not known.

TCR beta libraries carry UMIs added by 5'RACE template switching. TCRdb re-called the 5' RACE reads and shows each CDR3 protein once, DNA omitted. Its table records approximately 440,000 distinct CDR3 sequences. Sequenced sample: blood T cells: a sorted CD56 or NKG2C T cell subset, CD4+ or CD8+ T cells, or bulk PBMC T cells (not recorded which). V usage is TRBV2 and J usage is TRBJ2-5. This receptor was taken from a woman between 50 and 59 years old in good health. CDR3 in amino acids: CASSPRPLETQYF.